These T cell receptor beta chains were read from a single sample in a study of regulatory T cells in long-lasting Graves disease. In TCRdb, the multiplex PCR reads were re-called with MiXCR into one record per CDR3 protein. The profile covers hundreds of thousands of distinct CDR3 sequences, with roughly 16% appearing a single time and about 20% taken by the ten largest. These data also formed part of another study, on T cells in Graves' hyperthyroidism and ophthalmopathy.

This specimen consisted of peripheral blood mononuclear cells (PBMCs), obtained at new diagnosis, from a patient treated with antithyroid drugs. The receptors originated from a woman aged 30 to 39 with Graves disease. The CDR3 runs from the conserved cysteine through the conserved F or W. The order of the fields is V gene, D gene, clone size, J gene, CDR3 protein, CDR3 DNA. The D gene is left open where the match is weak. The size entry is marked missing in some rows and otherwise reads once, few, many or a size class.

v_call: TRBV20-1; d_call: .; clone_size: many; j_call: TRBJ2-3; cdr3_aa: CSAREYVGTDTQYF; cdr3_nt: TGCAGTGCTAGAGAGTACGTGGGCACAGATACGCAGTATTTT
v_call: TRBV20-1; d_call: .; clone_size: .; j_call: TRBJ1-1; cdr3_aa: CSASQGFMNTEAFF; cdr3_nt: TGCAGTGCTAGTCAGGGGTTTATGAACACTGAAGCTTTCTTT
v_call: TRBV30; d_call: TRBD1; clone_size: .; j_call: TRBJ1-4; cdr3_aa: CAGDRGPSVEKLFF; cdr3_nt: TGTGCCGGTGATAGGGGGCCAAGTGTGGAAAAACTGTTTTTT
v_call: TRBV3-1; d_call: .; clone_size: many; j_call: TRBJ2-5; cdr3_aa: CASSQVRQVLGTQYF; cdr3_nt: TGTGCCAGCAGCCAAGTACGACAGGTTCTAGGGACCCAGTACTTC
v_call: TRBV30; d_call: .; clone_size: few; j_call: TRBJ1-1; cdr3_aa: CAWGRGVAAEAFF; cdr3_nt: TGTGCCTGGGGCCGGGGGGTAGCCGCTGAAGCTTTCTTT
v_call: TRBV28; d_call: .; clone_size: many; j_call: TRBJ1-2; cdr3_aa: CAVRPRYGYTF; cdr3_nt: TGTGCCGTGAGGCCACGCTATGGCTACACCTTC
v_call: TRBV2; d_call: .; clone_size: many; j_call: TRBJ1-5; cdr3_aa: CASSQGLQGEQPQHF; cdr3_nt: TGTGCCAGCAGCCAGGGCCTACAGGGAGAGCAGCCCCAGCATTTT
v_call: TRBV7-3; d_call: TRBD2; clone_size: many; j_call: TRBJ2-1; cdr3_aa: CASSPGGDGEQFF; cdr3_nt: TGTGCCAGCAGCCCGGGAGGGGACGGTGAGCAGTTCTTC
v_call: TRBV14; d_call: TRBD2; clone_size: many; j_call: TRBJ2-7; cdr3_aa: CASSQDRAGVRYEQYF; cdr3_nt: TGTGCCAGCAGCCAAGATCGGGCGGGAGTTAGGTACGAGCAGTACTTC
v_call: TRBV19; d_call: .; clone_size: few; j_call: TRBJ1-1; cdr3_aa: CASSITGSNTEAFF; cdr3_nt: TGTGCCAGTAGTATCACGGGGTCCAACACTGAAGCTTTCTTT
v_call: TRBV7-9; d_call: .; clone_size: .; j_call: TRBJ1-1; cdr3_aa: CGSSLGQNTEAFF; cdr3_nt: TGTGGCAGCAGCTTGGGGCAGAACACTGAAGCTTTCTTT
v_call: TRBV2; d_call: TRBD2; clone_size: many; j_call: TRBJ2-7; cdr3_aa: CASEMGLAGDWYEQYF; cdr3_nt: TGTGCCAGTGAAATGGGACTAGCGGGAGATTGGTACGAGCAGTACTTC